The source of this T cell receptor (beta chain) is a study of cytomegalovirus exposure and HLA in healthy donors. General study results and limits: In vitro testing confirmed a few CMV-associated chains as specific for CMV antigens. TCR clusters originating in the first cohort tended to co-occur in the 110 or so validation repertoires, according to a later analysis.

A note on this clone: The antigen is unknown.

The donors were part of the 120-subject validation cohort, which stood apart from the 666-subject first cohort. Generated by immunoSEQ multiplex PCR, the TCRdb table keeps only in-frame clones and is missing some. This table holds under 300,000 clones, 65% to 90% found once. CDR1 is LNHDA, CDR2 SQIVND, per germline (reference sequence). J gave up 7 bases and V 5 bases, and 5 bases lay outside the gene matches. This CDR3 comprises 15 residues. The chain carries TRBV19 and TRBJ2-1; 13 nucleotides line up with TRBD2. The clonotype was recovered from a woman aged 18-35 years in good health and CMV-seronegative. The sequencing input was PBMCs. The CDR3 DNA is TGTGCCAGTAGTCCGACTAGCGGGGGGCCAAATGAGCAGTTCTTC. Encoded protein: CASSPTSGGPNEQFF.